Below are 16 T cell receptor beta chains sequenced from a single sample in a study of control samples from healthy donors and cancer patients (dated by TCRdb to about 2020). The library came from the immunoSEQ multiplex PCR assay. TCRdb took this table from immuneACCESS and kept in-frame rearrangements with V and J called. Such tables lack part of the clones; where checked against another copy, unresolved V genes explain under half of the gap, and the rest is unexplained. In all, the sample holds about 410,000 clones, and 90% of those were seen once. The ten largest clones add up to about 6.3% of the sample. Sequencing used PBMCs. These receptors were collected from a man aged 35 to 55 with head and neck cancer.

The chain carries TRBV7-2 and TRBJ2-7; tentative D call: TRBD1 (5 bases). Per the germline V gene, CDR1 is SGHTA and CDR2 is FQGNSA. The CDR3 contains 13 residues. Trimming left V 1 base short and J 9 bases short, with 13 bases between. CDR3 protein: CASSLEVRRGQYF. Here the CDR3 DNA reads TGTGCCAGCAGCTTAGAAGTCCGAAGGGGGCAGTACTTC.

This clone has a handful of counts. This chain uses TRBV19 with TRBJ1-5; maybe TRBD1 (6 bases). The ends were cut back, 4 bases at V and 2 bases at J, with 15 bases in the middle. The CDR3 covers 16 residues. Germline V lookup: CDR1 LNHDA, CDR2 SQIVND (reference sequence). The DNA of the CDR3 is TGTGCCAGTAGTAGAACAGGGTCTGGTGGCAATCAGCCCCAGCATTTT. This encodes CASSRTGSGGNQPQHF.

The V gene is TRBV25-1, the J gene TRBJ2-2; D is ambiguous. Trimming stripped 1 base from V and 1 base from J, with 7 bases between. The V gene's germline CDR1 is MGHDK and CDR2 SYGVNS. The CDR3 is made up of 15 amino acids. The CDR3 loop reads CASSEWQMNTGELFF. Written as DNA, the CDR3 is TGTGCCAGCAGTGAATGGCAGATGAACACCGGGGAGCTGTTTTTT.

CDR3 sequence reads: CASSMSSYNSPLHF. Written as DNA, the CDR3 is TGCGCCAGCAGCATGAGCTCCTATAATTCACCCCTCCACTTT. This chain joins TRBV5-1 and TRBJ1-6; D gene ambiguous. V was clipped by 4 bases and J by 0 bases, with 5 bases between them. This CDR3 has 14 amino acids. Germline V CDR1 and CDR2: SGHRS, YFSETQ.

This clone was detected a few times. This chain joins TRBV28 and TRBJ1-5, with D maybe TRBD1 (6 bases). V was cut by 3 bases and J by 6 bases, with 12 bases left in between. The CDR3 covers 14 residues. In germline, CDR1 is MDHEN, CDR2 SYDVKM. In DNA, the CDR3 is TGTGCCAGCAGTTTGATGGGGGGCGGTCAGCCCCAGCATTTT. It yields the protein CASSLMGGGQPQHF.

The V call is TRBV6-6, the J call TRBJ1-5; 9 bases align to TRBD1. The germline V gene encodes CDR1 MNHNY and CDR2 SVGAGI (reference sequence). The CDR3 is made up of 16 amino acids. Trimming cost V 5 bases and J 4 bases; bases outside gene matches: 9. CDR3 sequence: CASSPIPGQGNQPQHF. As DNA, the CDR3 is TGTGCCAGCAGTCCTATTCCGGGACAGGGAAATCAGCCCCAGCATTTT.

This rearrangement joins TRBV7-2 to TRBJ2-3; 7 bases are a match to TRBD2. In germline, CDR1 is SGHTA, CDR2 FQGNSA. V shed 3 bases, J shed 2 bases, and the junction held 8 bases outside the gene matches. This CDR3 contains 16 residues. The CDR3: CASSFQPAGSTDTQYF. In DNA form, the CDR3 reads TGTGCCAGCAGCTTTCAGCCAGCGGGGTCCACAGATACGCAGTATTTT. Supplemented by reference TRBV7-2 and TRBJ2-3, the full variable domain reads GAGVSQSPSNKVTEKGKDVELRCDPISGHTALYWYRQSLGQGLEFLIYFQGNSAPDKSGLPSDRFSAERTGGSVSTLTIQRTQQEDSAVYLCASSFQPAGSTDTQYFGPGTRLTVL.

About this clone: The sample has other DNA sequences that encode this CDR3 too. The chain is built from TRBV12-3 or TRBV12-4 and TRBJ1-4; D remains unclear. The CDR3 contains 13 residues. V was clipped by 6 bases and J by 5 bases, with 10 bases between them. Written as DNA, the CDR3 is TGTGCCAGCAGCTTGGGCGGCAATGAAAAACTGTTTTTT. As protein: CASSLGGNEKLFF.

The gene calls are TRBV28 and TRBJ2-7, with 9 bases identical to TRBD1. There are 13 residues in the CDR3. V gave up 8 bases and J gave up 3 bases; unmatched junction bases: 5. Germline CDR1 and CDR2: MDHEN and SYDVKM. The CDR3 is CASYPGQGYEQYF. CDR3 coding DNA: TGTGCCAGCTATCCGGGACAGGGCTACGAGCAGTACTTC.

V is TRBV5-4 and J is TRBJ2-7; 16 positions agree with TRBD2. The CDR3 contains 18 residues. With 3 bases clipped from V and 0 bases from J, the junction kept 6 bases outside the gene matches. Germline V gives CDR1 SGHNT, CDR2 YYREEE (reference sequence). The CDR3 is CASSSGLAGGPSSYEQYF. CDR3 coding DNA: TGTGCCAGCAGCTCGGGACTAGCGGGGGGGCCGAGCTCCTACGAGCAGTACTTC.

The chain has TRBV30 and TRBJ2-1; TRBD1 agrees at 7 bases. The length of the CDR3 is 13 residues. Germline CDR1 is GTSNPN and CDR2 is SVGIG (reference sequence). J was trimmed by 3 bases and V by 4 bases; bases with no gene match: 3. The CDR3 spells CAWTGGRYNEQFF. The DNA of the CDR3 is TGTGCCTGGACAGGGGGACGCTACAATGAGCAGTTCTTC.

The J gene is TRBJ2-7, the V gene TRBV7-8, with D hard to call. Germline CDR1 reads SGHVS; CDR2 reads FQNEAQ. Between the trimmed V and J ends, which lost 5 bases and 5 bases, there was a span of 10 bases. CDR3 length equals 12 residues. The CDR3 region has the DNA TGTGCCAGCAGCCCTGACTGGGACGAGCAGTACTTC. Its protein product is CASSPDWDEQYF.

This clone has a single count. This sequence joins TRBV7-9 and TRBJ2-3, with D tentatively TRBD1 or TRBD2 (6 bases each). The CDR3 has 16 amino acids. In germline, CDR1 is SEHNR, CDR2 FQNEAQ (reference sequence). The V end was cut by 4 bases, the J end by 1 base, with 15 bases between. The CDR3 nucleotides read TGTGCCAGCAGCTCAACTTCGGGGGCTGGCACAGATACGCAGTATTTT. Amino acid sequence: CASSSTSGAGTDTQYF.

J is TRBJ2-5 and V is TRBV5-4, with a tentative D call TRBD1 (6 bases). Trimming pared 0 bases from V and 5 bases from J, leaving 8 bases between. Per germline, CDR1 SGHNT and CDR2 YYREEE (reference sequence). This CDR3 spans 13 amino acids. This chain's CDR3 is CASSLDRVETQYF. The CDR3, as DNA: TGTGCCAGCAGCTTGGACAGGGTGGAGACCCAGTACTTC.

In DNA, the CDR3 is TGTGCCAGCAGTTATGTCCCTGGACAGGGCGCTGAAGCTTTCTTT. Protein product: CASSYVPGQGAEAFF. The chain recombines TRBV6-5 with TRBJ1-1, with TRBD1 identical over 8 bases. CDR1 and CDR2 (germline): MNHEY, SVGAGI. J lost 6 bases, V lost 3 bases, and 9 bases had no gene match. This CDR3 has 15 residues.

This chain uses TRBV24-1 with TRBJ2-3; TRBD2 might be the D (5 bases). This CDR3 spans 14 amino acids. CDR1 KGHDR and CDR2 SFDVKD come from the germline V gene. The V end lost 4 bases, the J end lost 1 base, and 8 bases lay between the germline ends. The CDR3, as DNA: TGTGCCACCAGTGACCGAGCGGGCACAGATACGCAGTATTTT. Translation gives CATSDRAGTDTQYF.